Described below is a single T cell receptor (beta chain) sequence and its context. TCRdb's copy holds only in-frame clones and misses some; the assay was immunoSEQ multiplex PCR. The sample yields 75,000 to 85,000 clones, roughly four fifths seen once. The data derive from a study of technical replicates of blood from a handful of donors. The sequence came from a human donor in good health. Some clones in this sample may be carry-over from other donors' samples. Sequenced input: PBMCs.

The CDR3 loop is CASSSPGQGFTEAFF. The CDR3 DNA reads TGTGCCAGCAGCTCCCCGGGACAGGGGTTCACTGAAGCTTTCTTT. V gene TRBV5-4 combines with J gene TRBJ1-1; 10 nucleotides match TRBD1. There are 15 residues in the CDR3. CDR1 is SGHNT and CDR2 is YYREEE in the germline V gene (reference sequence). J was trimmed by 4 bases and V by 3 bases; bases with no gene match: 6. The full variable domain, in which reference TRBV5-4 and TRBJ1-1 provide the parts outside the CDR3, is ETGVTQSPTHLIKTRGQQVTLRCSSQSGHNTVSWYQQALGQGPQFIFQYYREEENGRGNFPPRFSGLQFPNYSSELNVNALELDDSALYLCASSSPGQGFTEAFFGQGTRLTVV.